Detailed here is one T cell receptor beta chain. This sample is part of a study of siplizumab effects on memory and regulatory T cells. Libraries were prepared by immunoSEQ multiplex PCR; TCRdb keeps only in-frame clonotypes and omits some of them. The repertoire holds about 48,000 clones, with about 88% as singletons. This receptor was taken from a human donor in good health. The source material was naive CD8+ T cells sorted from blood.

In nucleotides, the CDR3 is TGTGCCACCCTGACTAGCGGGAGTTACGAGCAGTACTTC. This codes for CATLTSGSYEQYF. V usage is TRBV2 and J usage is TRBJ2-7, with 12 bases identical to TRBD2. CDR1 SNHLY and CDR2 FYNNEI come from the germline V gene. CDR3 size: 13 residues. Trimming took 10 bases from V and 4 from J; bases not matched to a gene: 5. The whole variable domain, remainder taken from reference TRBV2 and TRBJ2-7, is EPEVTQTPSHQVTQMGQEVILRCVPISNHLYFYWYRQILGQKVEFLVSFYNNEISEKSEIFDDQFSVERPDGSNFTLKIRSTKLEDSAMYFCATLTSGSYEQYFGPGTRLTVT.